This passage covers 29 T cell receptor beta chains from one sample sequenced in a study of T cell repertoires in Merkel cell carcinoma. Using immunoSEQ multiplex PCR, the repertoire was profiled, and TCRdb retains in-frame clones only, with some absent. Here the sample spans around 14,000 clones, approximately 80% being singletons. Material for sequencing was tumor tissue. The receptor set was obtained from an adult with Merkel cell carcinoma.

The V call is TRBV7-6, the J call TRBJ2-7; D unresolved. This CDR3 has 13 amino acids. Trimming shortened V by 5 bases and J by 4 bases, and 12 bases separated the two germline ends. Germline CDR1 and CDR2: SGHVS and FNYEAQ. In nucleotides, the CDR3 is TGTGCCAGCAGCCCGGTGGGTGGTTACGAGCAGTACTTC. The encoded protein is CASSPVGGYEQYF.

This clone occurred a few times. The chain recombines TRBV7-9 with TRBJ2-1, with 8 nucleotides matching TRBD2. The CDR3 is made up of 15 amino acids. V gave up 1 base and J gave up 5 bases; unmatched junction bases: 4. The germline gives CDR1 SEHNR, CDR2 FQNEAQ (reference sequence). The CDR3 nucleotides are TGTGCCAGCAGCTTAGGACTAGCGCATGACAATGAGCAGTTCTTC. The encoded protein is CASSLGLAHDNEQFF. Full variable domain (rest looked up from reference TRBV7-9 and TRBJ2-1): DTGVSQNPRHKITKRGQNVTFRCDPISEHNRLYWYRQTLGQGPEFLTYFQNEAQLEKSRLLSDRFSAERPKGSFSTLEIQRTEQGDSAMYLCASSLGLAHDNEQFFGPGTRLTVL.

The chain employs TRBV28 and TRBJ1-3; unclear D gene. CDR3 size: 13 residues. Germline V gives CDR1 MDHEN, CDR2 SYDVKM. V lost 4 bases to trimming and J lost 4 bases, with 8 bases between them. CDR3 loop: CASSSGLGNTIYF. CDR3 in DNA: TGTGCCAGCAGTTCCGGGCTCGGAAACACCATATATTTT. The full variable domain, its missing parts supplied by reference TRBV28 and TRBJ1-3, is DVKVTQSSRYLVKRTGEKVFLECVQDMDHENMFWYRQDPGLGLRLIYFSYDVKMKEKGDIPEGYSVSREKKERFSLILESASTNQTSMYLCASSSGLGNTIYFGEGSWLTVV.

V and J are TRBV12-5 and TRBJ1-1, with 8 nucleotides matching TRBD1. The CDR3 sequence is 14 residues long. Germline trimming cut 0 bases from V and 3 bases from J; bases unmatched to any gene: 0. The germline V gene encodes CDR1 LGHNT and CDR2 FRNRAP. In DNA, the CDR3 is TGTGCTAGTGGTTTGGTACAGGGGGACACTGAAGCTTTCTTT. Encoded protein: CASGLVQGDTEAFF.

The chain employs TRBV29-1 and TRBJ2-7; 9 nucleotides line up with TRBD1. Germline V CDR1 and CDR2: SQVTM, ANQGSEA. The CDR3 extends over 13 amino acids. With 6 bases clipped from V and 4 bases from J, the junction kept 7 bases outside the gene matches. The CDR3 sequence is CSVGPGQGYEQYF. The CDR3 DNA sequence: TGCAGCGTAGGACCGGGACAGGGTTACGAGCAGTACTTC.

This chain connects TRBV7-9 to TRBJ1-2; the D gene is possibly TRBD1 (6 bases). V lost 5 bases and J lost 5, with 21 bases in between. Looked up from germline, CDR1 is SEHNR and CDR2 is FQNEAQ (reference sequence). The CDR3 covers 16 residues. The CDR3 sequence: CASSTRYLSGEYGYTF. In nucleotides, the CDR3 is TGTGCCAGCAGCACCCGTTACCTTTCAGGGGAGTATGGCTACACCTTC.

The chain is built from TRBV5-1 and TRBJ2-2, with D tentatively TRBD2 (6 bases). V lost 0 bases to trimming and J lost 2 bases, with 11 bases between them. The germline CDR1 and CDR2 sequences are SGHRS and YFSETQ. This CDR3 contains 16 residues. CDR3 sequence reads: CASSLVGGDNTGELFF. DNA of the CDR3: TGCGCCAGCAGCTTGGTCGGAGGGGACAACACCGGGGAGCTGTTTTTT.

This clone was observed a single time. The chain employs TRBV7-8 and TRBJ2-2; no clear D gene. Per germline, CDR1 SGHVS and CDR2 FQNEAQ. V lost 0 bases, J lost 8 bases, and 16 bases lay in between. The length of the CDR3 is 16 residues. CDR3 protein: CASSLAPWANPGELFF. The CDR3 DNA follows: TGTGCCAGCAGCTTAGCGCCGTGGGCCAACCCTGGGGAGCTGTTTTTT.

The V and J genes are TRBV24-1 and TRBJ1-5, with D unclear. Trimming shortened V by 3 bases and J by 7 bases, and 12 bases separated the two germline ends. The CDR3 covers 14 residues. The germline V gene encodes CDR1 KGHDR and CDR2 SFDVKD. Here the CDR3 reads CATSDGGRNQPQHF. The CDR3 nucleotides read TGTGCCACCAGTGATGGTGGGAGGAACCAGCCCCAGCATTTT.

This clone was detected a few times. The rearrangement uses TRBV2 and TRBJ1-4; TRBD1 matches at 12 bases. The CDR3 is made up of 14 amino acids. V lost 7 bases to trimming and J lost 10 bases; unmatched junction nucleotides: 7. Germline V gene sequence: CDR1 SNHLY, CDR2 FYNNEI. CDR3 amino acids: CASTSGTGGGKLFF. The CDR3 nucleotides read TGTGCCAGCACCTCCGGGACAGGGGGCGGAAAACTGTTTTTT.

The J gene is TRBJ1-1, the V gene TRBV5-1; D is undetermined. V was cut by 0 bases and J by 4 bases, with 10 bases left in between. The length of the CDR3 is 14 residues. Per germline, CDR1 SGHRS and CDR2 YFSETQ. CDR3: CASSLAGSGTEAFF. The CDR3 nucleotides are TGCGCCAGCAGCTTGGCGGGGTCGGGCACTGAAGCTTTCTTT.

Note on this clone: One end of the junction fails to match germline, which may point to a read error. The chain couples TRBV27 to TRBJ2-1; D is unclear. CDR3 length equals 16 residues. CDR1 is MNHEY, CDR2 SMNVEV, per germline (reference sequence). DNA for the CDR3: TGTGTCAGCAGTTTATCGGCGGCGAGCTCCTACAATGAGCAGTTCTTC. Translation: CVSSLSAASSYNEQFF.

The chain employs TRBV11-3 and TRBJ2-2; 9 bases line up with TRBD1. The CDR3 loop spans 14 amino acids. The germline gives CDR1 SGHNT, CDR2 YENEEA. J gave up 5 bases and V 5 bases, and 3 bases lay outside the gene matches. The CDR3 region is CASSPGTGTGELFF. Here the CDR3 DNA reads TGTGCCAGCAGCCCAGGGACAGGGACCGGGGAGCTGTTTTTT.

The genes are TRBV24-1 and TRBJ2-7, with D perhaps TRBD1 (6 bases). Germline V gene data show CDR1 as KGHDR and CDR2 as SFDVKD. V was trimmed by 6 bases and J by 6 bases, leaving 14 bases between them. CDR3 length: 13 amino acids. CDR3 region: CATSTETGFEQYF. CDR3 DNA: TGTGCCACCAGTACCGAGACAGGATTCGAGCAGTACTTC.

The genes are TRBV27 and TRBJ1-3; 7 bases line up with TRBD1. V shed 5 bases, J shed 3 bases, and the junction held 4 bases outside the gene matches. The CDR3 is 14 residues long. CDR1 MNHEY and CDR2 SMNVEV come from the germline V gene (reference sequence). The CDR3 here is CASSETGRGNTIYF. CDR3 in DNA: TGTGCCAGCAGTGAGACAGGGCGTGGAAACACCATATATTTT.

This chain connects TRBV4-1 to TRBJ1-2, with 7 bases fitting TRBD1. The J segment lost 2 bases and the V segment lost 0 bases, leaving 6 bases of the junction unmatched. From germline, CDR1 is MGHRA and CDR2 YSYEKL. CDR3 length: 16 residues. CDR3 nucleotides: TGCGCCAGCAGCCAAGATCATGGAGGGGGCAACTATGGCTACACCTTC. It is translated as CASSQDHGGGNYGYTF.

The chain recombines TRBV6-2 or TRBV6-3 with TRBJ2-7; D is possibly TRBD2 (7 bases). Germline loops: CDR1 MNHEY, CDR2 SVGEGT. V lost 6 bases, J lost 6 bases, and 18 bases lay in between. The CDR3 covers 14 residues. This chain's CDR3 is CASSPWEGVGEQYF. The CDR3 nucleotides read TGTGCCAGCAGCCCCTGGGAGGGGGTTGGCGAGCAGTACTTC.

This clone was detected only a few times. V usage is TRBV27 and J usage is TRBJ2-3; 9 nucleotides match TRBD1. V trimming: 4 bases; J trimming: 2 bases; junction bases outside the gene matches: 7. The germline V gene encodes CDR1 MNHEY and CDR2 SMNVEV (reference sequence). This CDR3 comprises 16 residues. The CDR3 DNA follows: TGTGCCAGCAGTTACTACAGGGGGCCGTACACAGATACGCAGTATTTT. Amino acid sequence: CASSYYRGPYTDTQYF.

This clone showed up just a few times. The chain uses TRBV7-6 and TRBJ2-7, with TRBD1 as a possible D gene (5 bases). Germline V gene sequence: CDR1 SGHVS, CDR2 FNYEAQ. Trimming took off 4 bases at V and 0 bases at J, with 16 bases between the two ends. The CDR3 is 16 residues long. Here the CDR3 reads CASSSPQGSPSYEQYF. The CDR3 DNA reads TGTGCCAGCAGCTCCCCTCAGGGCTCACCCTCCTACGAGCAGTACTTC.

The chain is built from TRBV5-8 and TRBJ2-2; unclear D gene. Trimming took 0 bases from V and 0 from J, leaving 12 bases between them. The CDR3 spans 17 residues. Germline V gives CDR1 SGHTS, CDR2 YDEGEE. CDR3 loop: CASSLGTSTANTGELFF. CDR3 bases: TGTGCCAGCAGCTTGGGGACGTCCACGGCGAACACCGGGGAGCTGTTTTTT. The variable domain in full, completed from reference TRBV5-8 and TRBJ2-2, reads EAGVTQSPTHLIKTRGQQATLRCSPISGHTSVYWYQQALGLGLQFLLWYDEGEERNRGNFPPRFSGRQFPNYSSELNVNALELEDSALYLCASSLGTSTANTGELFFGEGSRLTVL.

The chain links TRBV24-1 to TRBJ2-3, with TRBD1 matching 8 bases. The CDR3 length is 17 residues. In germline, CDR1 is KGHDR, CDR2 SFDVKD. Germline trimming cut 3 bases from V and 6 bases from J; bases unmatched to any gene: 13. The chain's CDR3 is CATSDRTGGRVPDTQYF. DNA of the CDR3: TGTGCCACCAGTGATCGAACAGGGGGACGGGTTCCGGATACGCAGTATTTT.

This clone was recorded once. This sequence joins TRBV2 and TRBJ2-5, with D perhaps assigned TRBD1 or TRBD2 (5 bases each). The germline CDR1 and CDR2 sequences are SNHLY and FYNNEI. The CDR3 loop spans 13 amino acids. Trimming took 6 bases from V and 4 from J, leaving 12 bases between them. The CDR3 protein is CASRGRAPETQYF. The CDR3 bases are TGTGCCAGCAGGGGACGGGCCCCAGAGACCCAGTACTTC. Full variable domain (remainder filled in from reference TRBV2 and TRBJ2-5): EPEVTQTPSHQVTQMGQEVILRCVPISNHLYFYWYRQILGQKVEFLVSFYNNEISEKSEIFDDQFSVERPDGSNFTLKIRSTKLEDSAMYFCASRGRAPETQYFGPGTRLLVL.

The gene calls are TRBV10-3 and TRBJ1-1, with D perhaps TRBD1 (5 bases). This CDR3 has 14 amino acids. V dropped 10 bases and J dropped 1 base, with 16 bases sitting between them. Per germline, CDR1 ENHRY and CDR2 SYGVKD. The CDR3 DNA reads as TGTGCCACCACGAGGGTACAGGCGAACACTGAAGCTTTCTTT. Translated: CATTRVQANTEAFF.

The chain is built from TRBV5-8 and TRBJ1-1; 7 nucleotides line up with TRBD1. V gave up 0 bases and J gave up 1 base; unmatched junction bases: 3. This CDR3 is built from 15 residues. Germline assignment: CDR1 SGHTS and CDR2 YDEGEE. CDR3 loop: CASSLEGAKNTEAFF. CDR3 DNA: TGTGCCAGCAGCTTGGAGGGGGCGAAGAACACTGAAGCTTTCTTT.

V gene TRBV2 combines with J gene TRBJ1-1; D uncertain. The CDR3 is 13 residues long. Trimming removed 2 bases at V and 1 base at J, with 5 bases between. Germline CDR1 reads SNHLY; CDR2 reads FYNNEI. This chain's CDR3 is CASSEMGNTEAFF. The CDR3 nucleotides are TGTGCCAGCAGTGAAATGGGGAACACTGAAGCTTTCTTT.

This clone was observed a handful of times. The chain carries TRBV29-1 and TRBJ1-1; 7 bases fit TRBD1. V lost 7 bases to trimming and J lost 4 bases; unmatched junction nucleotides: 3. In germline, CDR1 is SQVTM, CDR2 ANQGSEA. The length of the CDR3 is 11 residues. The CDR3 DNA follows: TGCAGCGGGCACAGGGGCACTGAAGCTTTCTTT. Its translation: CSGHRGTEAFF. Looking up the rest from reference TRBV29-1 and TRBJ1-1 gives the full variable domain: SAVISQKPSRDICQRGTSLTIQCQVDSQVTMMFWYRQQPGQSLTLIATANQGSEATYESGFVIDKFPISRPNLTFSTLTVSNMSPEDSSIYLCSGHRGTEAFFGQGTRLTVV.

The V gene is TRBV7-8, the J gene TRBJ1-1; D is perhaps TRBD1 (5 bases). The CDR3 contains 14 residues. V was shortened by 5 bases and J by 1 base, with 11 bases between the two germline ends. Germline V CDR1 and CDR2: SGHVS, FQNEAQ. The CDR3 loop is CASSVEQGNTEAFF. CDR3 DNA: TGTGCCAGCAGCGTAGAGCAGGGGAACACTGAAGCTTTCTTT.

The chain is built from TRBV7-3 and TRBJ2-1, with D possibly being TRBD1 (5 bases). V was clipped by 5 bases and J by 6 bases, with 11 bases between them. Germline V gene sequence: CDR1 SGHTA, CDR2 FQGTGA. This CDR3 is built from 13 residues. In DNA, the CDR3 is TGTGCCAGCAGCCCTCAGGGTCCCAATGAGCAGTTCTTC. The encoded protein is CASSPQGPNEQFF.

The rearrangement uses TRBV6-6 and TRBJ2-7; tentative D call: TRBD1 (5 bases). Trimming removed 5 bases at V and 3 bases at J, with 26 bases between. The CDR3 has 18 amino acids. Germline V lookup: CDR1 MNHNY, CDR2 SVGAGI (reference sequence). CDR3 protein: CASSRPRAGFQRSYEQYF. In DNA form, the CDR3 reads TGTGCCAGCAGTCGCCCCCGGGCAGGGTTCCAAAGGAGCTACGAGCAGTACTTC.